The next 32 T cell receptor beta chains were all read from a single sample in a study of read filtering for tumor transcriptome and immune sequencing. This library used about 400 ng RNA and molecular barcoded adaptors spanning alpha/delta and beta/gamma chains. TCRdb processed the reads anew with MiXCR; each CDR3 protein has one entry. The sample records around 41,000 distinct CDR3 sequences, 14% being singletons. The sample taken for sequencing was a population of CD138-negative cells sorted from bone marrow. The receptors derive from a donor at least 40 years old with multiple myeloma.

This clonotype has a count of ten or more. The CDR3 DNA reads as TGTGCCAGCAGTCCGAACCGGGGGGAGACCCAGTACTTC. Translation: CASSPNRGETQYF. The chain recombines TRBV6-5 with TRBJ2-5, with D possibly TRBD2 on 6 matching bases. The CDR3 runs to 13 residues. Trimming removed 5 bases from V and 5 bases from J, with 12 bases in between. The germline CDR1 and CDR2 sequences are MNHEY and SVGAGI.

Of note for this clonotype: The junction shows a germline mismatch at one end, possibly a read error. The rearrangement uses TRBV5-1 and TRBJ1-2, with 9 bases that match TRBD1. This CDR3 spans 14 amino acids. Germline-derived CDR1 and CDR2 are SGHRS and YFSETQ. CDR3 bases: TGCGCCAGCAGCTCGCACAGGGGGCTGTTTGGCTACGCCTTC. Amino acid sequence: CASSSHRGLFGYAF. Based on the CDR3 plus reference TRBV5-1 and TRBJ1-2, the full variable domain is KAGVTQTPRYLIKTRGQQVTLSCSPISGHRSVSWYQQTPGQGLQFLFEYFSETQRNKGNFPGRFSGRQFSNSRSEMNVSTLELGDSALYLCASSSHRGLFGYAFGSGTRLTVV.

The chain carries TRBV20-1 and TRBJ2-2; D is unclear. Germline CDR1 DFQATT, CDR2 SNEGSKA (reference sequence). This CDR3 has 13 amino acids. V was cut by 2 bases and J by 2 bases, with 6 bases left in between. The CDR3 region is CSARIFNTGELFF. In DNA form, the CDR3 reads TGCAGTGCTAGAATTTTTAACACCGGGGAGCTGTTTTTT.

This clonotype was recorded many times. This chain links TRBV6-2 or TRBV6-3 with TRBJ1-1; the D gene is possibly TRBD1 (6 bases). V gave up 4 bases and J gave up 3 bases, with 18 bases separating them. CDR1 and CDR2 from the germline V gene are MNHEY and SVGEGT. CDR3 length: 16 residues. CDR3 sequence reads: CASSWALGGQDTEAFF. The CDR3 bases are TGTGCCAGCAGTTGGGCCCTCGGGGGGCAGGACACTGAAGCTTTCTTT.

In this sample, this clonotype turned up many times. The chain uses TRBV11-2 and TRBJ2-1, with D perhaps TRBD1 or TRBD2 (5 bases each). The germline gives CDR1 SGHAT, CDR2 FQNNGV. The ends were cut back, 6 bases at V and 1 base at J, with 16 bases in the middle. This CDR3 spans 16 amino acids. The CDR3 DNA reads TGTGCCAGCAGATTGGGTTGGGGGTTGTCCTACAATGAGCAGTTCTTC. This gives the protein CASRLGWGLSYNEQFF. The variable domain in full, completed from reference TRBV11-2 and TRBJ2-1, reads EAGVAQSPRYKIIEKRQSVAFWCNPISGHATLYWYQQILGQGPKLLIQFQNNGVVDDSQLPKDRFSAERLKGVDSTLKIQPAKLEDSAVYLCASRLGWGLSYNEQFFGPGTRLTVL.

The rearrangement uses TRBV11-2 and TRBJ2-6; possible D gene TRBD1, 5 bases. The germline V and J ends were trimmed by 10 bases and 0 bases, with 19 bases remaining between them. This CDR3 contains 17 residues. Germline CDR1 is SGHAT and CDR2 is FQNNGV. CDR3 sequence reads: CATRLRGLTSGANVLTF. For the CDR3, the DNA is TGTGCCACCAGATTAAGGGGTCTGACCTCTGGGGCCAACGTCCTGACTTTC.

This clonotype was picked up many times. This chain links TRBV5-1 with TRBJ2-1; 7 bases agree with TRBD2. Germline V gene data show CDR1 as SGHRS and CDR2 as YFSETQ. V lost 0 bases, J lost 9 bases, and 9 bases stayed unmatched. CDR3 length: 15 residues. The CDR3 bases are TGCGCCAGCAGCTTGGCCAGCGGGGAGTCGGGTGAGCAGTTCTTC. Its protein is CASSLASGESGEQFF.

This clonotype has more than one count but fewer than ten. The chain links TRBV2 to TRBJ2-1; 8 nucleotides line up with TRBD2. Trimming removed 6 bases from V and 10 bases from J; junction bases left unmatched: 8. The CDR3 has 13 residues. CDR1 and CDR2 (germline): SNHLY, FYNNEI. The CDR3 loop is CASSASLAGEQFF. The DNA for the CDR3 is TGTGCCAGCAGCGCATCTCTAGCGGGCGAGCAGTTCTTC. Supplemented by reference TRBV2 and TRBJ2-1, the full variable domain reads EPEVTQTPSHQVTQMGQEVILRCVPISNHLYFYWYRQILGQKVEFLVSFYNNEISEKSEIFDDQFSVERPDGSNFTLKIRSTKLEDSAMYFCASSASLAGEQFFGPGTRLTVL.

This clonotype was seen ten or more times. The chain combines TRBV7-6 with TRBJ2-7; possible D gene TRBD2, 5 bases. The V gene lost 4 bases and the J gene lost 1 base, with 14 bases spanning the gap. The CDR3 has 15 residues. Germline V gene lookup returns CDR1 SGHVS and CDR2 FNYEAQ. CDR3 in amino acids: CASSSTDGESYEQYF. CDR3 nucleotide sequence: TGTGCCAGCAGCTCCACCGACGGGGAATCCTACGAGCAGTACTTC.

This clonotype was seen repeatedly, ten times or more. The rearrangement links TRBV5-4 to TRBJ2-3, with TRBD2 matching over 12 bases. The germline CDR1 and CDR2 sequences are SGHNT and YYREEE (reference sequence). Germline trimming cut 4 bases from V and 3 bases from J; bases unmatched to any gene: 9. The CDR3 loop spans 17 amino acids. The CDR3 DNA follows: TGTGCCAGCAGCCCGAGACTAGCGGGGGATCTTACAGATACGCAGTATTTT. Translating gives CASSPRLAGDLTDTQYF.

J is TRBJ2-2 and V is TRBV7-2; 7 bases are a match to TRBD2. The CDR3 loop spans 13 amino acids. Germline V gene data show CDR1 as SGHTA and CDR2 as FQGNSA. Trimming removed 6 bases from V and 6 bases from J; junction bases left unmatched: 4. CDR3 DNA sequence: TGTGCCAGCAGAGCCGGGGGGTCCGGGGAGCTGTTTTTT. The encoded protein is CASRAGGSGELFF.

This clonotype was counted many times. The chain carries TRBV6-1 and TRBJ1-5; tentatively, D is TRBD1 (5 bases). The V gene's germline CDR1 is MNHNS and CDR2 SASEGT. Trimming took off 7 bases at V and 5 bases at J, with 18 bases between the two ends. CDR3 size: 15 residues. The CDR3 is CASTTLTDWYQPQHF. The CDR3 nucleotides read TGTGCCAGCACGACCCTGACAGATTGGTATCAGCCCCAGCATTTT.

This clonotype showed up just a few times. As the CDR3 is not closed by the conserved phenylalanine or tryptophan, this likely results from a read error. The rearrangement uses TRBV20-1 and TRBJ2-3; 7 positions agree with TRBD2. This CDR3 region has 16 residues. CDR1 DFQATT and CDR2 SNEGSKA come from the germline V gene (reference sequence). The V and J ends lost 5 bases and 3 bases, in that order; junction bases with no gene match: 14. The CDR3 DNA reads as TGCAGTGCTCCACCCCACATAGGGCGGGAGACAGATACGCAGTATTCT. Translation: CSAPPHIGRETDTQYS.

With respect to this clonotype: One base separates it from a far larger clone, so it is likely a read error. The conserved phenylalanine or tryptophan is not found at the CDR3 terminus, so this likely reflects a read error. This chain links TRBV7-2 with TRBJ1-1; the D is unclear. The CDR3 loop spans 14 amino acids. Germline V lookup: CDR1 SGHTA, CDR2 FQGNSA. V was trimmed by 2 bases and J by 6 bases, leaving 13 bases between them. The CDR3 DNA reads TGTGCCAGCAGCTTACAGGATGTGAGGGCTGAAGCTTTCTTA. The encoded protein is CASSLQDVRAEAFL.

This clonotype was seen at least ten times. The chain links TRBV6-2 or TRBV6-3 to TRBJ2-7; D is ambiguous. V was pared by 0 bases and J by 5 bases, with 14 bases between. CDR3 length: 15 residues. Germline CDR1 MNHEY, CDR2 SVGEGT. CDR3 amino acids: CASSYSQQSYDEQYF. DNA of the CDR3: TGTGCCAGCAGTTACTCCCAACAGAGCTACGACGAGCAGTACTTC.

This clonotype has at least ten counts. The rearrangement joins TRBV6-6 to TRBJ1-1, with 9 nucleotides matching TRBD1. V shed 0 bases, J shed 5 bases, and the junction held 4 bases outside the gene matches. The CDR3 contains 15 residues. Germline V gene lookup returns CDR1 MNHNY and CDR2 SVGAGI (reference sequence). In DNA, the CDR3 is TGTGCCAGCAGTTACTCGACAGGACAGGGGACTGAAGCTTTCTTT. Translating gives CASSYSTGQGTEAFF.

The table lists this clonotype with many counts. The chain has TRBV9 and TRBJ2-2, with a weak D call TRBD1 (5 bases). The CDR3 has 15 residues. Germline V lookup: CDR1 SGDLS, CDR2 YYNGEE. V lost 4 bases, J lost 1 base, and 11 bases lay in between. The CDR3 nucleotides read TGTGCCAGCAGCAAGCTAGACAGGAACACCGGGGAGCTGTTTTTT. Amino acids: CASSKLDRNTGELFF. The full variable domain, rest sourced from reference TRBV9 and TRBJ2-2, is DSGVTQTPKHLITATGQRVTLRCSPRSGDLSVYWYQQSLDQGLQFLIQYYNGEERAKGNILERFSAQQFPDLHSELNLSSLELGDSALYFCASSKLDRNTGELFFGEGSRLTVL.

The rearrangement joins TRBV28 to TRBJ2-5; 7 nucleotides match TRBD1. CDR3 length: 15 residues. J was trimmed by 4 bases and V by 2 bases; bases with no gene match: 7. In germline, CDR1 is MDHEN, CDR2 SYDVKM. Written as DNA, the CDR3 is TGTGCCAGCAGTTTAGGCGCCGGACAGGTAGAGACCCAGTACTTC. It encodes CASSLGAGQVETQYF.

Of note for this clonotype: A clone one base away is much larger, so this may be a read error. The chain uses TRBV28 and TRBJ1-2; D perhaps matches TRBD1 (6 bases). The CDR3 runs 14 residues. CDR1 is MDHEN, CDR2 SYDVKM, per germline. CDR3 region: CASSLTKGDYDYTF. The CDR3 nucleotides are TGTGCCAGCAGTTTAACGAAGGGGGACTATGACTACACCTTC.

Remarks on this clonotype: The missing conserved phenylalanine or tryptophan at the end of this CDR3 makes a read error likely. V gene TRBV4-2 combines with J gene TRBJ1-5; maybe TRBD1 (6 bases). This CDR3 contains 20 residues. The germline gives CDR1 LGHNA, CDR2 YNFKEQ. This chain's CDR3 is CTSSQDRGAGEVSRNQPQHL. The CDR3 DNA reads as TGTACCAGCAGCCAAGATCGAGGGGCAGGGGAAGTCAGCAGGAATCAGCCCCAGCATCTT.

This clonotype was recorded at least ten times. The chain has TRBV5-1 and TRBJ2-3, with 9 bases fitting TRBD1. Germline CDR1 SGHRS, CDR2 YFSETQ. J lost 5 bases, V lost 5 bases, and 3 bases had no gene match. The CDR3 contains 13 residues. CDR3 nucleotides: TGCGCCAGCAGGGGACAGGGTGGAGATACGCAGTATTTT. Its protein is CASRGQGGDTQYF.

In regard to this clonotype: A read error is possible here, since a much larger clone lies one base away. V is TRBV5-1 and J is TRBJ2-1; 12 bases line up with TRBD1. CDR3 length equals 17 residues. The V gene's germline CDR1 is SGHRS and CDR2 YFSETQ. The CDR3 DNA reads TGCGCCAGCAGCCCCGGGACAGGGGGCAGTTCCTACAAGGAGCAGTTCTTC. Protein sequence: CASSPGTGGSSYKEQFF.

This clonotype was recorded many times. The chain joins TRBV20-1 to TRBJ2-3; 9 bases agree with TRBD2. Germline V gene sequence: CDR1 DFQATT, CDR2 SNEGSKA (reference sequence). The ends lost 5 bases at V and 0 bases at J; junction bases unmatched: 12. This CDR3 has 17 amino acids. The CDR3 DNA reads as TGCAGTGCTGGAGGGGGTAATAGCGGGGGCAGCACAGATACGCAGTATTTT. This translates into CSAGGGNSGGSTDTQYF.

V usage is TRBV5-1 and J usage is TRBJ2-1; unclear D gene. CDR3 length equals 14 residues. Germline V CDR1 and CDR2: SGHRS, YFSETQ. Trimming left V 7 bases short and J 10 bases short, with 21 bases between. The CDR3 region is CASGSADHLLEQFF. CDR3 DNA: TGCGCCAGCGGTTCGGCTGACCACCTTCTGGAGCAGTTCTTC.

The sample holds many counts of this clonotype. The J gene is TRBJ2-2, the V gene TRBV9; tentatively, D is TRBD2 (5 bases). Per germline, CDR1 SGDLS and CDR2 YYNGEE. The CDR3 runs 15 residues. V lost 0 bases, J lost 8 bases, and 14 bases lay in between. CDR3 amino acids: CASSVANADYGELFF. The CDR3 bases are TGTGCCAGCAGCGTAGCTAATGCCGACTATGGGGAGCTGTTTTTT. The entire variable domain, with the rest obtained from reference TRBV9 and TRBJ2-2, is as follows: DSGVTQTPKHLITATGQRVTLRCSPRSGDLSVYWYQQSLDQGLQFLIQYYNGEERAKGNILERFSAQQFPDLHSELNLSSLELGDSALYFCASSVANADYGELFFGEGSRLTVL.

The table lists this clonotype with many counts. The chain links TRBV6-1 to TRBJ1-5, with 9 bases matching TRBD1. V was clipped by 8 bases and J by 4 bases; unmatched bases: 9. Germline values: CDR1 MNHNS, CDR2 SASEGT. This CDR3 spans 15 amino acids. CDR3 coding DNA: TGTGCCAGCCGGGACAGGGATATCGGAAATCAGCCCCAGCATTTT. This translates into CASRDRDIGNQPQHF.

To note about this clonotype: This may be a read error: a much more frequent sequence differs by one nucleotide. The chain uses TRBV10-2 and TRBJ1-1; D call uncertain. The CDR3 length is 11 residues. Per germline, CDR1 WSHSY and CDR2 SAAADI. Trimming pared 11 bases from V and 3 bases from J, leaving 10 bases between. CDR3 region: CAARYHTEAFF. The CDR3 DNA follows: TGCGCCGCCCGATACCACACTGAAGCTTTCTTT.

In this sample, this clonotype turned up many times. The CDR3 sequence is CSAPSFGTGGETQYF. As DNA, the CDR3 is TGCAGTGCCCCATCTTTCGGGACAGGGGGTGAGACCCAGTACTTC. The genes are TRBV20-1 and TRBJ2-5; 11 bases are shared with TRBD1. Germline lookup yields CDR1 DFQATT and CDR2 SNEGSKA (reference sequence). V dropped 6 bases and J dropped 5; count of bases not matched to a gene: 11. The CDR3 contains 15 residues.

This clonotype appeared a few times. The chain carries TRBV10-3 and TRBJ2-1, with D possibly being TRBD1 (5 bases). V dropped 6 bases and J dropped 6 bases, with 12 bases sitting between them. The CDR3 spans 13 residues. Looked up from germline, CDR1 is ENHRY and CDR2 is SYGVKD. The CDR3 DNA reads as TGTGCCATCAGCGTCGACAGCAGCAATGAGCAGTTCTTC. Protein product: CAISVDSSNEQFF.

In its sample, this clonotype was seen many times. The gene calls are TRBV11-2 and TRBJ2-5; 8 positions agree with TRBD2. The CDR3 is 14 residues long. V lost 3 bases, J lost 4 bases, and 4 bases stayed unmatched. Germline assignment: CDR1 SGHAT and CDR2 FQNNGV. This CDR3 is CASSFGTRRETQYF. The DNA for the CDR3 is TGTGCCAGCAGCTTCGGGACTAGGAGAGAGACCCAGTACTTC.

Worth noting for this clonotype: A read error is likely here: a far larger clone is one base away. As the CDR3 is not closed by the conserved phenylalanine or tryptophan, this likely results from a read error. This rearrangement joins TRBV6-6 to TRBJ1-5; 8 bases map to TRBD1. Germline V gene sequence: CDR1 MNHNY, CDR2 SVGAGI (reference sequence). J was trimmed by 6 bases and V by 4 bases; bases with no gene match: 11. The CDR3 length is 16 residues. CDR3 sequence reads: CASSLHFQGAVQPQHL. The CDR3 DNA sequence: TGTGCCAGCAGTTTGCATTTCCAGGGGGCTGTTCAGCCCCAGCATCTT.

This clonotype occurred a few times. The chain employs TRBV7-9 and TRBJ1-1; D is undetermined. V gave up 7 bases and J gave up 11 bases, with 11 bases separating them. The CDR3 is 10 residues long. CDR1 and CDR2 from the germline V gene are SEHNR and FQNEAQ (reference sequence). The CDR3, as DNA: TGTGCCAGCACGGATGGGCGTGCTTTCTTT. It is translated as CASTDGRAFF.